The clone carrying this T cell receptor beta chain was recorded once. Looked up from germline, CDR1 is SGHTA and CDR2 is FQGNSA. Trimming removed 5 bases at V and 1 base at J, with 7 bases between. The CDR3 has 13 amino acids. This sample was included in a study of human thymus T cells. Congenital heart defects were the reason for the corrective surgery that the donors, healthy Finnish infants, were having. Only in-frame clones appear in the TCRdb table, and some are missing; sequencing was by immunoSEQ multiplex PCR. Here the sample spans tens of thousands of clones, 94% being singletons. The V and J genes are TRBV7-2 and TRBJ2-3; D is undetermined. This clonotype was sampled from a boy in the first two years of life with a congenital heart defect but otherwise immunologically healthy. The sequenced material came from blood. The CDR3 sequence is CASSRYRTDTQYF. For the CDR3, the DNA is TGTGCCAGCAGCCGATATCGCACAGATACGCAGTATTTT.